Below are 28 T cell receptor beta chains sequenced from a single sample in a study of T cell repertoires in ileal Crohn's disease. Profiling relied on immunoSEQ multiplex PCR, and the TCRdb table lists in-frame clones only, not all of them. There are approximately 15,000 clones in the sample; roughly two thirds occur only once, and roughly 5% lies in the top ten. Sequenced: ileal tissue. These receptor sequences come from an adult with Crohn's disease.

The V gene is TRBV5-1, the J gene TRBJ1-1; 7 positions agree with TRBD1. This CDR3 has 14 amino acids. Germline V CDR1 and CDR2: SGHRS, YFSETQ. Trimming took 0 bases from V and 4 from J; bases not matched to a gene: 3. DNA for the CDR3: TGCGCCAGCAGCTTGGCCCAGGGGGGCACTGAAGCTTTCTTT. Translating gives CASSLAQGGTEAFF.

This chain connects TRBV18 to TRBJ1-6; 9 positions match TRBD1. Germline assignment: CDR1 KGHSH and CDR2 LQKENI. There are 15 residues in the CDR3. J was trimmed by 9 bases and V by 6 bases; bases with no gene match: 9. The CDR3 DNA sequence: TGTGCCAGCTCGGACGGACAGGGGACCTTTTCACCCCTCCACTTT. Amino acid sequence: CASSDGQGTFSPLHF.

About this clone itself: Other nucleotide sequences in the sample specify the same CDR3. The chain employs TRBV6-4 and TRBJ2-1; 7 bases line up with TRBD2. After removal of 0 bases from V and 1 base from J, the junction contained 0 bases not matched to a gene. CDR3 length: 15 residues. CDR1 and CDR2 from the germline V gene are MRHNA and SNTAGT. The CDR3 DNA sequence: TGTGCCAGCAGTGACTCTAGCGGGTCCTACAATGAGCAGTTCTTC. Translation: CASSDSSGSYNEQFF.

About this clone: The junction departs from germline at one end; a sequencing error may be responsible. The V gene is TRBV7-7, the J gene TRBJ1-1, with TRBD1 as a possible D gene (6 bases). CDR3 length: 13 amino acids. Germline V gives CDR1 SSHAT, CDR2 FNYEAQ (reference sequence). The CDR3 region has the DNA TGTGCTAGCAGCTTAGATAGGGGGTCTGAAGCTTTCTTT. Translation gives CASSLDRGSEAFF.

The V and J genes are TRBV18 and TRBJ2-3, with 8 bases lining up with TRBD2. The CDR3 contains 17 residues. Germline V gene lookup returns CDR1 KGHSH and CDR2 LQKENI. The J segment lost 5 bases and the V segment lost 1 base, leaving 11 bases of the junction unmatched. CDR3 sequence: CASSPRKSGGFVDTQYF. In nucleotides, the CDR3 is TGTGCCAGCTCACCACGGAAAAGCGGGGGTTTTGTAGATACGCAGTATTTT.

The V gene is TRBV7-7, the J gene TRBJ2-5; 8 positions match TRBD1. The germline CDR1 and CDR2 sequences are SSHAT and FNYEAQ (reference sequence). The CDR3 extends over 15 amino acids. The V segment lost 4 bases and the J segment 3 bases; nucleotides outside the gene matches: 7. The CDR3 here is CASSSSSTGEETQYF. The DNA for the CDR3 is TGTGCCAGCAGCTCATCCTCGACAGGGGAAGAGACCCAGTACTTC.

This clone was observed a few times. The gene calls are TRBV7-3 and TRBJ1-2; D uncertain. The CDR3 is made up of 12 amino acids. Germline-derived CDR1 and CDR2 are SGHTA and FQGTGA. The V end lost 5 bases, the J end lost 6 bases, and 10 bases lay between the germline ends. CDR3 amino acids: CASSLIRDGYTF. In nucleotides, the CDR3 is TGTGCCAGCAGCCTGATACGAGATGGCTACACCTTC.

This chain connects TRBV7-3 to TRBJ2-2, with D tentatively TRBD2 (6 bases). Trimming pared 5 bases from V and 0 bases from J, leaving 13 bases between. Germline values: CDR1 SGHTA, CDR2 FQGTGA. CDR3 size: 16 residues. The DNA of the CDR3 is TGTGCCAGCAGCCGGGTTGGGGGGACGAACACCGGGGAGCTGTTTTTT. Its protein product is CASSRVGGTNTGELFF. The variable domain in full, completed from reference TRBV7-3 and TRBJ2-2, reads GAGVSQTPSNKVTEKGKYVELRCDPISGHTALYWYRQSLGQGPEFLIYFQGTGAADDSGLPNDRFFAVRPEGSVSTLKIQRTERGDSAVYLCASSRVGGTNTGELFFGEGSRLTVL.

The V call is TRBV1, the J call TRBJ1-5; TRBD1 is the table's D call, not checked against the DNA. TRBV1 is assigned pseudogene status. The CDR3 length is 16 residues. The CDR3 spells CTSRFSGPDSNQPQHF. CDR3 DNA: TGCACCAGCAGGTTCTCAGGGCCGGATAGCAATCAGCCCCAGCATTTT.

This clone was observed a single time. The chain has TRBV19 and TRBJ2-7; maybe TRBD1 (6 bases). Germline-derived CDR1 and CDR2 are LNHDA and SQIVND (reference sequence). CDR3 length: 14 amino acids. With 5 bases removed from V and 2 bases from J, the gap between germline ends came to 13 bases. For the CDR3, the DNA is TGTGCCAGTAGTCAAATTGGACAGACCTACGAGCAGTACTTC. Amino acids: CASSQIGQTYEQYF.

This clone was seen more than once but under ten times. This chain connects TRBV5-1 to TRBJ2-1; TRBD1 might be the D (6 bases). Trimming removed 7 bases at V and 0 bases at J, with 23 bases between. Germline assignment: CDR1 SGHRS and CDR2 YFSETQ. The CDR3 consists of 18 residues. CDR3 sequence (DNA): TGCGCCAGCTCGACGAAGCAGGGGCAGTTTGTCTCCTACAATGAGCAGTTCTTC. Encoded protein: CASSTKQGQFVSYNEQFF.

The sample holds a few counts of this clone. The CDR3 loop is CASSLGHLAGGTDTQYF. CDR3 bases: TGCGCCAGCAGCTTGGGACACCTAGCGGGAGGAACAGATACGCAGTATTTT. The chain employs TRBV5-1 and TRBJ2-3; 11 bases agree with TRBD2. Germline V gives CDR1 SGHRS, CDR2 YFSETQ. CDR3 length equals 17 residues. V shed 0 bases and J 3 bases; nucleotides not matched to a gene: 6.

The V gene is TRBV10-2, the J gene TRBJ1-1; no reliable D call. Deletions cut 5 bases from V and 5 bases from J, with 9 bases between. Germline V gene data show CDR1 as WSHSY and CDR2 as SAAADI. CDR3 length: 12 residues. Here the CDR3 reads CASSSSGTEAFF. The CDR3 DNA sequence: TGCGCCAGCAGTAGCAGCGGAACTGAAGCTTTCTTT.

CDR3 coding DNA: TGCGCCAGCAGCCTGGGACTAGCAACGACAAATGAGCAGTTCTTC. This encodes CASSLGLATTNEQFF. The genes are TRBV5-1 and TRBJ2-1, with 9 positions matching TRBD2. This CDR3 has 15 residues. Germline CDR1 reads SGHRS; CDR2 reads YFSETQ. The J segment lost 7 bases and the V segment lost 4 bases, leaving 9 bases of the junction unmatched.

A single count supports this clone. This chain uses TRBV5-1 with TRBJ2-5; 9 bases fit TRBD2. Per germline, CDR1 SGHRS and CDR2 YFSETQ. V lost 0 bases to trimming and J lost 4 bases; unmatched junction nucleotides: 7. CDR3 size: 16 residues. Here the CDR3 DNA reads TGCGCCAGCAGCTTGGAAGCCCTTAGCGGGAGAGAGACCCAGTACTTC. It translates to CASSLEALSGRETQYF.

This chain links TRBV9 with TRBJ2-1; 9 nucleotides agree with TRBD2. CDR3 size: 16 residues. Germline V lookup: CDR1 SGDLS, CDR2 YYNGEE. V lost 0 bases to trimming and J lost 8 bases; unmatched junction nucleotides: 9. CDR3 sequence (DNA): TGTGCCAGCAGCGTAGTGGCGGGGGGGCCTATTGATGAGCAGTTCTTC. Residues: CASSVVAGGPIDEQFF.

This clone was counted once. The V and J genes are TRBV11-3 and TRBJ2-1; maybe TRBD1 (5 bases). The CDR3 length is 12 residues. Germline V CDR1 and CDR2: SGHNT, YENEEA. V lost 4 bases to trimming and J lost 4 bases, with 5 bases between them. CDR3 in amino acids: CASSSGYNEQFF. The CDR3 nucleotides are TGTGCCAGCAGCTCAGGGTACAATGAGCAGTTCTTC.

The rearrangement uses TRBV10-2 and TRBJ1-2; a weak D match, TRBD1 (5 bases). Trimming took off 0 bases at V and 5 bases at J, with 13 bases between the two ends. Germline loops: CDR1 WSHSY, CDR2 SAAADI. CDR3 length: 15 residues. The CDR3 DNA reads TGCGCCAGCAGTGAGTCGTCAGGGAATACGTATGGCTACACCTTC. This translates into CASSESSGNTYGYTF.

The DNA for the CDR3 is TGTGCCAGCAGTGGAGGGGACCGATCCTACGAGCAGTACTTC. It specifies CASSGGDRSYEQYF. This sequence joins TRBV28 and TRBJ2-7; perhaps TRBD2 as D (6 bases). Germline assignment: CDR1 MDHEN and CDR2 SYDVKM. The CDR3 consists of 14 residues. Trimming cost V 5 bases and J 1 base, with 12 bases left between them.

This chain joins TRBV30 and TRBJ1-1; D is uncertain. Germline assignment: CDR1 GTSNPN and CDR2 SVGIG (reference sequence). The CDR3 is made up of 12 amino acids. Deletions cut 0 bases from V and 5 bases from J, with 7 bases between. The CDR3 here is CAWSVRGTEAFF. Written as DNA, the CDR3 is TGTGCCTGGAGTGTACGAGGGACTGAAGCTTTCTTT.

The chain uses TRBV10-1 and TRBJ2-3; perhaps TRBD2 as D (6 bases). Germline V gene data show CDR1 as WNHNN and CDR2 as SYGVQD (reference sequence). Trimming shortened V by 2 bases and J by 7 bases, and 10 bases separated the two germline ends. The CDR3 contains 13 residues. The CDR3 sequence is CASSEMRGHTQYF. Here the CDR3 DNA reads TGCGCCAGCAGTGAGATGCGGGGACATACGCAGTATTTT.

This clone was seen more than once but under ten times. The J gene is TRBJ1-2, the V gene TRBV27, with 9 bases matching TRBD1. The CDR3 is made up of 14 amino acids. Germline V gene lookup returns CDR1 MNHEY and CDR2 SMNVEV (reference sequence). After removal of 0 bases from V and 8 bases from J, the junction contained 4 bases not matched to a gene. In nucleotides, the CDR3 is TGTGCCAGCAGTTTATCGTTGACAGGGGGAGGCTACACCTTC. The encoded protein is CASSLSLTGGGYTF.

V gene TRBV29-1 combines with J gene TRBJ2-1, with a tentative D call TRBD2 (6 bases). The V and J ends lost 5 bases and 7 bases respectively, with 18 bases between them. The CDR3 is 14 residues long. The germline V gene has CDR1 SQVTM and CDR2 ANQGSEA. The CDR3 spells CSVSEGGGMNEQFF. CDR3 DNA: TGCAGCGTTTCTGAGGGAGGTGGGATGAATGAGCAGTTCTTC.

The chain combines TRBV7-2 with TRBJ2-1; 8 bases are a match to TRBD2. The ends lost 8 bases at V and 2 bases at J; junction bases unmatched: 2. CDR3 length equals 13 residues. Germline-derived CDR1 and CDR2 are SGHTA and FQGNSA. The CDR3 here is CASGTRAYNEQFF. CDR3 coding DNA: TGTGCCAGCGGGACTAGGGCCTACAATGAGCAGTTCTTC.

This chain links TRBV28 with TRBJ1-2; D perhaps matches TRBD1 (5 bases). CDR3 length equals 13 residues. Germline CDR1 reads MDHEN; CDR2 reads SYDVKM. With 1 base removed from V and 6 bases from J, the gap between germline ends came to 9 bases. CDR3 loop: CASSLSQGNGYTF. CDR3 coding DNA: TGTGCCAGCAGTTTATCCCAGGGTAATGGCTACACCTTC.

In regard to this clone: Other DNA variants within this sample encode the same CDR3. The CDR3 spells CASSSGSETQYF. The CDR3 DNA is TGTGCCAGCAGCTCAGGGTCCGAGACCCAGTACTTC. The genes are TRBV11-3 and TRBJ2-5; TRBD1 might be the D (5 bases). V gave up 4 bases and J gave up 5 bases, with 8 bases separating them. Per the germline V gene, CDR1 is SGHNT and CDR2 is YENEEA. This CDR3 has 12 amino acids.

The gene calls are TRBV7-9 and TRBJ2-5, with D tentatively TRBD1 (6 bases). The germline CDR1 and CDR2 sequences are SEHNR and FQNEAQ (reference sequence). V lost 5 bases, J lost 2 bases, and 15 bases lay in between. The CDR3 covers 15 residues. The CDR3 nucleotides are TGTGCCAGCAGCCATGTGAGGGGGTGGCAAGAGACCCAGTACTTC. Amino acids: CASSHVRGWQETQYF.

The rearrangement links TRBV18 to TRBJ1-5; tentatively, D is TRBD1 (5 bases). Germline V gene lookup returns CDR1 KGHSH and CDR2 LQKENI. This CDR3 contains 15 residues. Between the trimmed V and J ends, which lost 3 bases and 4 bases, there was a span of 13 bases. The CDR3 loop reads CASSPRDSRNQPQHF. The CDR3 DNA reads as TGTGCCAGCTCACCTCGGGACTCTAGAAATCAGCCCCAGCATTTT.